The present TCR beta chain was sequenced within a study of T cell responses to AZD1222 COVID-19 vaccine. General observations from the study: Repertoire sampling occurred only after the peak T cell response. Among AZD1222 vaccinees, only five or six were seropositive at baseline. A mostly white British donor set with more females was recruited, and clonal diversity was possibly underestimated.

This table comes from immunoSEQ multiplex PCR, and its TCRdb copy is limited to in-frame clones, with some not included. This table has 90,000 to 130,000 clones, about 88% appearing once. This CDR3 spans 13 amino acids. V was shortened by 4 bases and J by 1 base, with 8 bases between the two germline ends. Germline V gene data show CDR1 as SGHNT and CDR2 as YYREEE (reference sequence). Comments on this clone: The antigen remains undetermined.

The clonotype was recovered from an adult in good health. V is TRBV5-4 and J is TRBJ1-1; D is unclear. The starting material was peripheral blood, obtained on day 0 of AZD1222 vaccination. CDR3 sequence (DNA): TGTGCCAGCAGCGACTTGGAGAACACTGAAGCTTTCTTT. It is translated as CASSDLENTEAFF.